This entry lists 24 T cell receptor beta chains sequenced from one sample in a study of neoadjuvant anti-PD-1 for oral cavity cancer. Clones were sequenced by immunoSEQ multiplex PCR, and TCRdb holds only the in-frame ones, with some missing. Altogether 11,000 to 15,000 clones are present, approximately 70% being singletons, with the ten largest covering 2% to 2.5%. The starting material was PBMCs, obtained before nivolumab (anti-PD-1) treatment. Source of these receptors: a person between 40 and 85 years old with oral cavity squamous cell carcinoma.

V usage is TRBV30 and J usage is TRBJ1-2, with TRBD1 identical over 7 bases. Looked up from germline, CDR1 is GTSNPN and CDR2 is SVGIG (reference sequence). With 2 bases clipped from V and 0 bases from J, the junction kept 9 bases outside the gene matches. The CDR3 sequence is 16 residues long. CDR3 DNA sequence: TGTGCCTGGAGTAGGAGGACAGGAGTTTCTAACTATGGCTACACCTTC. Its protein is CAWSRRTGVSNYGYTF.

This clone was found a few times. The chain is built from TRBV13 and TRBJ2-7; D is unresolved. Germline V CDR1 and CDR2: PRHDT, FYEKMQ (reference sequence). V lost 2 bases and J 0 bases, leaving 2 bases between the germline ends. The CDR3 runs to 12 residues. The CDR3 sequence: CASSLISYEQYF. The CDR3 DNA sequence: TGTGCCAGCAGCTTAATCTCCTACGAGCAGTACTTC.

This clone was seen a single time. This chain connects TRBV14 to TRBJ2-2; D is ambiguous. Deletions cut 4 bases from V and 4 bases from J, with 7 bases between. This CDR3 contains 13 residues. The germline V gene encodes CDR1 SGHDN and CDR2 FVKESK. The CDR3 DNA is TGTGCCAGCAGCCCTCAGGCCACCGGGGAGCTGTTTTTT. Its protein is CASSPQATGELFF.

The chain is built from TRBV25-1 and TRBJ1-5, with TRBD1 identical over 12 bases. Germline V gene lookup returns CDR1 MGHDK and CDR2 SYGVNS. The CDR3 consists of 14 residues. V lost 6 bases to trimming and J lost 4 bases; unmatched junction nucleotides: 1. CDR3: CASRGQGANQPQHF. The DNA for the CDR3 is TGTGCCAGCAGGGGACAGGGGGCTAATCAGCCCCAGCATTTT.

This chain uses TRBV7-2 with TRBJ1-1, with D uncertain. The V gene's germline CDR1 is SGHTA and CDR2 FQGNSA. There are 12 residues in the CDR3. V was shortened by 3 bases and J by 3 bases, with 5 bases between the two germline ends. CDR3 in DNA: TGTGCCAGCAGCTTGATGGACACTGAAGCTTTCTTT. Its translation: CASSLMDTEAFF.

The V gene is TRBV28, the J gene TRBJ1-5, with D unclear. The CDR3 sequence is 12 residues long. Germline V CDR1 and CDR2: MDHEN, SYDVKM. The germline V and J ends were trimmed by 2 bases and 5 bases, with 4 bases remaining between them. CDR3 nucleotide sequence: TGTGCCAGCAGTTTAATCTATCAGCCCCAGCATTTT. Its translation: CASSLIYQPQHF. Combining the CDR3 with reference TRBV28 and TRBJ1-5 gives the whole variable domain DVKVTQSSRYLVKRTGEKVFLECVQDMDHENMFWYRQDPGLGLRLIYFSYDVKMKEKGDIPEGYSVSREKKERFSLILESASTNQTSMYLCASSLIYQPQHFGDGTRLSIL.

In its sample, this clone was seen a few times. The chain combines TRBV27 with TRBJ2-1; 8 nucleotides agree with TRBD2. The CDR3 contains 15 residues. Germline V gene sequence: CDR1 MNHEY, CDR2 SMNVEV (reference sequence). The junction had 7 bases not matched to a gene; V was cut back by 5 bases and J by 4 bases. CDR3 sequence reads: CASSVERGTYNEQFF. In DNA form, the CDR3 reads TGTGCCAGCAGTGTAGAGCGGGGGACTTACAATGAGCAGTTCTTC.

The V gene is TRBV7-2, the J gene TRBJ2-3; D perhaps matches TRBD1 (5 bases). This CDR3 is built from 15 residues. V dropped 1 base and J dropped 0 bases, with 8 bases sitting between them. Germline V gene sequence: CDR1 SGHTA, CDR2 FQGNSA. CDR3: CASSLGGASTDTQYF. The CDR3 bases are TGTGCCAGCAGCTTAGGTGGGGCTAGCACAGATACGCAGTATTTT.

A few counts support this clone. V and J are TRBV7-9 and TRBJ2-1; no firm D call. The CDR3 has 16 residues. V was cut by 1 base and J by 0 bases, with 10 bases left in between. Germline assignment: CDR1 SEHNR and CDR2 FQNEAQ (reference sequence). CDR3 amino acids: CASSLGRMSSYNEQFF. The DNA for the CDR3 is TGTGCCAGCAGCTTAGGACGAATGAGCTCCTACAATGAGCAGTTCTTC.

The V call is TRBV9, the J call TRBJ2-1; no firm D call. CDR1 SGDLS and CDR2 YYNGEE come from the germline V gene. The CDR3 is made up of 15 amino acids. The V end lost 2 bases, the J end lost 0 bases, and 9 bases lay between the germline ends. The CDR3, as DNA: TGTGCCAGCAGCGTGGAGCGTACCTCCTACAATGAGCAGTTCTTC. It encodes CASSVERTSYNEQFF.

A few counts support this clone. This chain uses TRBV7-2 with TRBJ2-1; D might be TRBD1 (6 bases). The CDR3 has 15 amino acids. Trimming shortened V by 7 bases and J by 5 bases, and 18 bases separated the two germline ends. Germline V gene data show CDR1 as SGHTA and CDR2 as FQGNSA. In nucleotides, the CDR3 is TGTGCCAGCAACCTAGGGGGAAGAAGTGACAATGAGCAGTTCTTC. Amino acids: CASNLGGRSDNEQFF.

The rearrangement joins TRBV6-4 to TRBJ1-1; weak D call: TRBD1 (6 bases). In germline, CDR1 is MRHNA, CDR2 SNTAGT. Trimming cost V 4 bases and J 5 bases, with 14 bases left between them. This CDR3 has 14 amino acids. As DNA, the CDR3 is TGTGCCAGCAGTGTCGCGGGGGGGCGAACTGAAGCTTTCTTT. Translating gives CASSVAGGRTEAFF.

CDR3 amino acids: CAIRAEGRPSYEQYF. Here the CDR3 DNA reads TGTGCCATCAGGGCGGAGGGCAGGCCTTCCTACGAGCAGTACTTC. J is TRBJ2-7 and V is TRBV10-3, with a weak D call TRBD2 (6 bases). This CDR3 contains 15 residues. Trimming removed 6 bases at V and 1 base at J, with 16 bases between. CDR1 is ENHRY and CDR2 is SYGVKD in the germline V gene.

CDR3 loop: CASSIAGTGAYEQYF. Written as DNA, the CDR3 is TGTGCCAGTAGTATCGCCGGGACAGGGGCCTACGAGCAGTACTTC. This chain links TRBV19 with TRBJ2-7; 10 positions match TRBD1. Trimming at V came to 3 bases and at J to 2 bases, leaving 4 bases not matched to a gene. Germline V gene lookup returns CDR1 LNHDA and CDR2 SQIVND (reference sequence). CDR3 length equals 15 residues.

The V call is TRBV7-9, the J call TRBJ2-7; D unclear. V was shortened by 5 bases and J by 1 base, with 12 bases between the two germline ends. The CDR3 extends over 14 amino acids. Germline lookup yields CDR1 SEHNR and CDR2 FQNEAQ (reference sequence). CDR3 loop: CASSAWGPSYEQYF. CDR3 bases: TGTGCCAGCAGCGCCTGGGGTCCATCCTACGAGCAGTACTTC. Full variable domain (outside the CDR3, taken from reference TRBV7-9 and TRBJ2-7): DTGVSQNPRHKITKRGQNVTFRCDPISEHNRLYWYRQTLGQGPEFLTYFQNEAQLEKSRLLSDRFSAERPKGSFSTLEIQRTEQGDSAMYLCASSAWGPSYEQYFGPGTRLTVT.

The gene calls are TRBV2 and TRBJ1-5, with 10 bases aligning to TRBD1. The V gene's germline CDR1 is SNHLY and CDR2 FYNNEI. This CDR3 is 17 amino acids long. With 5 bases clipped from V and 5 bases from J, the junction kept 12 bases outside the gene matches. DNA of the CDR3: TGTGCCAGCAGTACGAAAACCGGGACAGGGGTTGATCAGCCCCAGCATTTT. Amino acid sequence: CASSTKTGTGVDQPQHF.

This chain uses TRBV7-8 with TRBJ1-2; possible D gene TRBD1, 6 bases. This CDR3 region has 14 residues. CDR1 and CDR2 (germline): SGHVS, FQNEAQ. V lost 7 bases and J 2 bases, leaving 14 bases between the germline ends. CDR3 in DNA: TGTGCCAGCACCCCGCGGGACACAAACTATGGCTACACCTTC. Protein product: CASTPRDTNYGYTF. The complete variable domain, with remaining parts taken from reference TRBV7-8 and TRBJ1-2, reads GAGVSQSPRYKVAKRGQDVALRCDPISGHVSLFWYQQALGQGPEFLTYFQNEAQLDKSGLPSDRFFAERPEGSVSTLKIQRTQQEDSAVYLCASTPRDTNYGYTFGSGTRLTVV.

The chain links TRBV7-8 to TRBJ1-6, with TRBD1 identical over 8 bases. The CDR3 spans 14 residues. Losses at the gene ends were 5 bases for V and 7 bases for J; bases not matched to a gene: 4. The germline gives CDR1 SGHVS, CDR2 FQNEAQ. The CDR3 DNA is TGTGCCAGCAGCGGGACAGGTGGCAATTCACCCCTCCACTTT. As protein: CASSGTGGNSPLHF.

Comments on this clone: Mismatch with germline at one junction end may stem from a read error. V gene TRBV5-8 combines with J gene TRBJ1-6; 11 positions match TRBD1. In germline, CDR1 is SGHTS, CDR2 YDEGEE. The CDR3 spans 15 residues. The CDR3: CASTLGQGGNSPLHF. The CDR3 nucleotides read TGTGCCAGCACCTTGGGACAGGGGGGTAATTCACCCCTCCACTTT. The variable domain in full, with the rest retrieved from reference TRBV5-8 and TRBJ1-6, is EAGVTQSPTHLIKTRGQQATLRCSPISGHTSVYWYQQALGLGLQFLLWYDEGEERNRGNFPPRFSGRQFPNYSSELNVNALELEDSALYLCASTLGQGGNSPLHFGNGTRLTVT.

The rearrangement uses TRBV15 and TRBJ2-1; 8 bases line up with TRBD2. CDR3 length: 14 amino acids. V trimming: 6 bases; J trimming: 7 bases; junction bases outside the gene matches: 8. Germline values: CDR1 LNHNV, CDR2 YYDKDF (reference sequence). The DNA of the CDR3 is TGTGCCACCAGGGGTGGAGGGACTAGAAATGAGCAGTTCTTC. Its translation is CATRGGGTRNEQFF.

The J gene is TRBJ1-6, the V gene TRBV6-1; a possible D gene is TRBD1 (5 bases). Looked up from germline, CDR1 is MNHNS and CDR2 is SASEGT. The V end lost 0 bases, the J end lost 0 bases, and 6 bases lay between the germline ends. This CDR3 is 16 amino acids long. Here the CDR3 reads CASSEARGSYNSPLHF. The CDR3, as DNA: TGTGCCAGCAGTGAAGCAAGGGGCTCCTATAATTCACCCCTCCACTTT.

CDR3 in DNA: TGCGCCAGCAGCTCCGGACAGGGGAATCTGAACACTGAAGCTTTCTTT. Its translation: CASSSGQGNLNTEAFF. This chain uses TRBV5-1 with TRBJ1-1, with 9 bases fitting TRBD1. CDR1 is SGHRS and CDR2 is YFSETQ in the germline V gene. The CDR3 contains 16 residues. V lost 3 bases to trimming and J lost 0 bases; unmatched junction nucleotides: 6.

This chain uses TRBV29-1 with TRBJ2-3; D gene ambiguous. The germline V gene encodes CDR1 SQVTM and CDR2 ANQGSEA. The ends were cut back, 3 bases at V and 0 bases at J, with 4 bases in the middle. This CDR3 spans 12 amino acids. The DNA of the CDR3 is TGCAGCGTTGAGTACAGCACAGATACGCAGTATTTT. This codes for CSVEYSTDTQYF.

The rearrangement links TRBV6-5 to TRBJ2-2, with 13 bases matching TRBD2. Germline loops: CDR1 MNHEY, CDR2 SVGAGI. CDR3 size: 16 residues. V lost 4 bases and J lost 5; bases outside the gene matches: 4. CDR3 DNA: TGTGCCAGCAGTTTACTAGCGGGAGGGTGGACCGGGGAGCTGTTTTTT. As protein: CASSLLAGGWTGELFF.